One sample yielded the 10 T cell receptor beta chains listed below, sequenced in a study of T-cell memory formation after mild COVID-19. TCRdb re-called the 5' RACE reads through MiXCR, storing one row per CDR3 protein. The sample holds around 440,000 distinct CDR3 sequences, 15% to 20% seen once. Sequencing was performed on PBMCs or a T cell subset sorted from them (not recorded which). These receptors were obtained from an adult woman who had mild COVID-19 (a few samples of this study predate the infection). Cell type and time point are not known.

In its sample, this clonotype was seen a few times. This chain links TRBV2 with TRBJ2-1; tentative D call: TRBD2 (6 bases). The germline CDR1 and CDR2 sequences are SNHLY and FYNNEI. V lost 6 bases and J 4 bases, leaving 13 bases between the germline ends. The CDR3 runs to 14 residues. The CDR3 here is CASRGLEGYNEQFF. CDR3 DNA sequence: TGTGCCAGCAGGGGACTCGAGGGGTACAATGAGCAGTTCTTC. The whole variable domain, filled in from reference TRBV2 and TRBJ2-1, reads EPEVTQTPSHQVTQMGQEVILRCVPISNHLYFYWYRQILGQKVEFLVSFYNNEISEKSEIFDDQFSVERPDGSNFTLKIRSTKLEDSAMYFCASRGLEGYNEQFFGPGTRLTVL.

This clonotype was seen more than once but under ten times. This chain connects TRBV30 to TRBJ1-1, with D possibly being TRBD1 (6 bases). CDR1 GTSNPN and CDR2 SVGIG come from the germline V gene (reference sequence). The CDR3 spans 13 residues. The V and J ends lost 5 bases and 4 bases respectively, with 14 bases between them. The CDR3 here is CAWQGQLSTEAFF. CDR3 nucleotide sequence: TGTGCCTGGCAAGGACAGCTGAGCACTGAAGCTTTCTTT.

V gene TRBV25-1 combines with J gene TRBJ2-7, with D perhaps TRBD1 or TRBD2 (6 bases each). Germline V gene sequence: CDR1 MGHDK, CDR2 SYGVNS. V lost 2 bases to trimming and J lost 0 bases, with 14 bases between them. This CDR3 is built from 16 residues. The CDR3 is CASSEEGGPNSYEQYF. The CDR3 DNA follows: TGTGCCAGCAGTGAAGAGGGGGGCCCCAACTCCTACGAGCAGTACTTC.

This clonotype turned up a few times. V is TRBV12-3 or TRBV12-4 and J is TRBJ1-1; D perhaps matches TRBD1 (6 bases). The CDR3 has 16 residues. The V end lost 1 base, the J end lost 1 base, and 13 bases lay between the germline ends. CDR3 sequence (DNA): TGTGCCAGCAGTTTAGGAGGAGGGACACAGAACACTGAAGCTTTCTTT. Translated, it gives CASSLGGGTQNTEAFF.

The V gene is TRBV7-2, the J gene TRBJ1-2, with no clear D. CDR1 SGHTA and CDR2 FQGNSA come from the germline V gene. V was trimmed by 1 base and J by 7 bases, leaving 10 bases between them. CDR3 length: 13 residues. CDR3 sequence (DNA): TGTGCCAGCAGCTTAGTTACAGTAGGTGGCTACACCTTC. Amino acid sequence: CASSLVTVGGYTF.

The chain employs TRBV29-1 and TRBJ2-2; 8 bases are a match to TRBD2. The germline V gene has CDR1 SQVTM and CDR2 ANQGSEA. The CDR3 loop spans 16 amino acids. Trimming took 4 bases from V and 7 from J; bases not matched to a gene: 14. Here the CDR3 reads CSVAIWSGRLIGELFF. The DNA of the CDR3 is TGCAGCGTTGCCATATGGAGCGGGAGATTAATCGGGGAGCTGTTTTTT.

The sample holds a few counts of this clonotype. This chain connects TRBV4-3 to TRBJ2-3; 10 bases agree with TRBD2. The CDR3 covers 18 residues. J gave up 5 bases and V 0 bases, and 11 bases lay outside the gene matches. The germline CDR1 and CDR2 sequences are LGHNA and YSLEER. CDR3 DNA sequence: TGCGCCAGCAGCCAAGAGGATGCAGGGCAGCGGGAGGGAGATACGCAGTATTTT. This translates into CASSQEDAGQREGDTQYF.

This sequence joins TRBV20-1 and TRBJ1-2; 8 bases are shared with TRBD1. This CDR3 region has 15 residues. V was clipped by 4 bases and J by 0 bases; unmatched bases: 7. From germline, CDR1 is DFQATT and CDR2 SNEGSKA (reference sequence). This chain's CDR3 is CSATIPGGSNYGYTF. The CDR3 DNA follows: TGCAGTGCTACCATCCCAGGGGGCTCTAACTATGGCTACACCTTC.

The V call is TRBV7-6, the J call TRBJ2-1; 9 nucleotides match TRBD2. This CDR3 contains 15 residues. Germline CDR1 reads SGHVS; CDR2 reads FNYEAQ. V trimming: 5 bases; J trimming: 2 bases; junction bases outside the gene matches: 4. The CDR3 nucleotides read TGTGCCAGCAGCACCGGCGGGGGGGCCTACAATGAGCAGTTCTTC. Amino acid sequence: CASSTGGGAYNEQFF.

This clonotype was counted only a few times. CDR3 in DNA: TGCGCCAGCAGCCCCCCTTGGGGGGGCGCGAACACCGGGGAGCTGTTTTTT. This gives the protein CASSPPWGGANTGELFF. The chain employs TRBV4-1 and TRBJ2-2; perhaps TRBD2 as D (7 bases). The CDR3 spans 17 residues. V dropped 4 bases and J dropped 0 bases, with 15 bases sitting between them. Germline assignment: CDR1 MGHRA and CDR2 YSYEKL.